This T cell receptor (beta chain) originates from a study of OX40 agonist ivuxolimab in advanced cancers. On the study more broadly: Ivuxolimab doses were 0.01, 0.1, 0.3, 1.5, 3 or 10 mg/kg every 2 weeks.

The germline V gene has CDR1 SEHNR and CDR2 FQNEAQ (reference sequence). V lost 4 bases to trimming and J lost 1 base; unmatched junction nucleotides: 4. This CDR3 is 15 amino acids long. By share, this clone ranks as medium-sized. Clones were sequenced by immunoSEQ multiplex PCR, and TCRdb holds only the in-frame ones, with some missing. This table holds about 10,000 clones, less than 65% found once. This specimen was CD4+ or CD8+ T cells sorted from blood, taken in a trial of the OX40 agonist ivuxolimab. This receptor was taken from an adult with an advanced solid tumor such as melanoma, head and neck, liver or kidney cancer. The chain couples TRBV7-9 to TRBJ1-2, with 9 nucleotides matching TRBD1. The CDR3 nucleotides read TGTGCCAGCAGCTACGGGACAGGGCTTAACTATGGCTACACCTTC. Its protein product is CASSYGTGLNYGYTF.